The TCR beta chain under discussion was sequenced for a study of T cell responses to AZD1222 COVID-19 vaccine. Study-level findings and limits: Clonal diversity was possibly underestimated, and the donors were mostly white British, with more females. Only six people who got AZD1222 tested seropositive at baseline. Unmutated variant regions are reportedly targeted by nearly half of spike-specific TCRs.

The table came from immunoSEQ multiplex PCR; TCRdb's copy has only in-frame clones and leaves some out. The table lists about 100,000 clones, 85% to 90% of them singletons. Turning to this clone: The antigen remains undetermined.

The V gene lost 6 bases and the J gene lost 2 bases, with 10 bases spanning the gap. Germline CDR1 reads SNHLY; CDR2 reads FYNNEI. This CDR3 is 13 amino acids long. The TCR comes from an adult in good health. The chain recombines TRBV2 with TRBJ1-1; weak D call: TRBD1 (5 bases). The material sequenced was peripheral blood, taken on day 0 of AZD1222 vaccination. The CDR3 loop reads CASRATGNTEAFF. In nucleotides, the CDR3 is TGTGCCAGCAGAGCAACAGGTAACACTGAAGCTTTCTTT. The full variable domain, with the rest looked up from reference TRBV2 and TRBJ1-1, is EPEVTQTPSHQVTQMGQEVILRCVPISNHLYFYWYRQILGQKVEFLVSFYNNEISEKSEIFDDQFSVERPDGSNFTLKIRSTKLEDSAMYFCASRATGNTEAFFGQGTRLTVV.